Listed below are T cell receptor beta chains from one sample, sequenced in a study of blood T cells in healthy people across ages. TCRdb fed the 5' RACE reads into MiXCR, producing one record per CDR3 protein. The table lists roughly 1,100,000 distinct CDR3 sequences, approximately 25% of them singletons. The same sample was also used in a study of T cells of mothers and their children.

Input material: blood. These receptors all come from a girl aged 2 to 10 in good health. The CDR3 runs from the conserved cysteine through the conserved F or W. The D gene is left open where the match is weak. Size values are once, few and many counts, or a class for expanded clones, and some rows have none.

j_gene | abundance | v_gene | d_gene | CDR3aa | CDR3nt
TRBJ2-1 | - | TRBV20-1 | TRBD2 | CSARGLAGVEIDNEQFF | TGCAGTGCTAGGGGACTAGCGGGAGTAGAGATTGACAATGAGCAGTTCTTC
TRBJ2-7 | - | TRBV29-1 | - | CSVEERAGPSYEQYF | TGCAGCGTTGAAGAGAGGGCAGGGCCTTCCTACGAGCAGTACTTC
TRBJ2-7 | - | TRBV12-3/TRBV12-4 | - | CASRNVGSSYEQYF | TGTGCCAGCAGGAACGTAGGGAGCTCCTACGAGCAGTACTTC
TRBJ1-1 | once | TRBV9 | TRBD1 | CASSAEASTGGGTEAFF | TGTGCCAGCAGCGCTGAGGCTTCGACAGGGGGAGGCACTGAAGCTTTCTTT
TRBJ2-7 | few | TRBV29-1 | - | CSVAHGDEQYF | TGCAGCGTCGCCCACGGAGACGAGCAGTACTTC
TRBJ1-1 | - | TRBV28 | - | CASSFAVRPDTEAFF | TGTGCCAGCAGTTTTGCTGTAAGGCCGGACACTGAAGCTTTCTTT
TRBJ2-3 | - | TRBV12-3/TRBV12-4 | - | CASSGTGLDTDTQYF | TGTGCCAGCAGTGGAACGGGACTCGACACAGATACGCAGTATTTT
TRBJ2-1 | few | TRBV10-3 | TRBD2 | CAISVGLAENNEQFF | TGTGCCATCAGTGTGGGACTAGCGGAAAACAATGAGCAGTTCTTC
TRBJ2-7 | few | TRBV6-2/TRBV6-3 | - | CASSETRVQYF | TGTGCCAGCAGTGAAACGAGGGTTCAGTACTTC
TRBJ1-2 | few | TRBV12-3/TRBV12-4 | - | CASRRTANYGYTF | TGTGCCAGCAGGAGGACGGCAAACTATGGCTACACCTTC
TRBJ1-4 | - | TRBV6-1 | - | CASSDPRRGEKLFF | TGTGCCAGCAGTGATCCTCGTCGCGGTGAAAAACTGTTTTTT
TRBJ2-5 | few | TRBV29-1 | - | CSVVLTQGGEQYF | TGCAGCGTCGTCTTAACTCAGGGGGGTGAGCAGTACTTC
TRBJ2-7 | - | TRBV7-8 | TRBD2 | CASSSRLAGGLSYEQYF | TGTGCCAGCAGCTCACGACTAGCGGGGGGACTGTCCTACGAGCAGTACTTC
TRBJ1-5 | few | TRBV20-1 | - | CSASEGSGNQPQHF | TGCAGTGCTAGTGAGGGGTCGGGCAATCAGCCCCAGCATTTT
TRBJ2-2 | - | TRBV5-1 | - | CASSLDSQNTGELFF | TGCGCCAGCAGCTTGGACAGTCAGAACACCGGGGAGCTGTTTTTT
TRBJ2-7 | - | TRBV7-9 | TRBD1 | CASSLVRGTGLVYEQYF | TGTGCCAGCAGCTTAGTGAGGGGGACAGGCCTTGTCTACGAGCAGTACTTC
TRBJ2-1 | few | TRBV7-7 | - | CASSLGGGRTGEQFF | TGTGCTAGCAGCCTAGGCGGGGGCCGGACGGGTGAGCAGTTCTTC
TRBJ2-5 | - | TRBV29-1 | - | CSVGGQETQYF | TGCAGCGTTGGCGGACAAGAGACCCAGTACTTC
TRBJ2-7 | few | TRBV28 | - | CASSLSQLSSYEQYF | TGTGCCAGCAGTTTATCACAGCTATCCTCCTACGAGCAGTACTTC
TRBJ1-2 | - | TRBV6-5 | TRBD1 | CASRPGTVNYGYTF | TGTGCCAGCAGACCCGGGACAGTTAACTATGGCTACACCTTC
TRBJ1-4 | few | TRBV7-9 | - | CASSLGRGEKLFF | TGTGCCAGCAGCTTAGGTCGGGGAGAAAAACTGTTTTTT
TRBJ1-5 | - | TRBV12-3/TRBV12-4 | - | CASIDVGVDQPQHF | TGTGCCAGCATTGACGTGGGTGTTGATCAGCCCCAGCATTTT
TRBJ2-3 | - | TRBV7-2 | - | CASSSFLDTQYF | TGTGCCAGCAGCTCCTTCTTGGATACGCAGTATTTT
TRBJ1-4 | few | TRBV10-3 | - | CATREVEGEKLFF | TGTGCCACCCGGGAAGTCGAGGGTGAAAAACTGTTTTTT
TRBJ1-2 | - | TRBV27 | - | CASSFGVGGFYGYTF | TGTGCCAGCAGTTTTGGGGTCGGGGGTTTCTATGGCTACACCTTC
TRBJ2-7 | few | TRBV7-2 | - | CASSLVWVDEQYF | TGTGCCAGCAGCTTAGTTTGGGTCGACGAGCAGTACTTC
TRBJ2-5 | many | TRBV7-9 | - | CASSFREETQYF | TGTGCCAGCAGCTTCCGGGAGGAGACCCAGTACTTC
TRBJ2-7 | - | TRBV11-3 | - | CASIPSGSDEQYF | TGTGCCAGCATTCCCTCCGGAAGCGACGAGCAGTACTTC
TRBJ1-2 | - | TRBV7-3 | - | CASSPGVLKAYGYTF | TGTGCCAGCAGCCCAGGGGTTTTGAAGGCCTATGGCTACACCTTC
TRBJ1-2 | few | TRBV11-2 | - | CASSWGRGGLQGYTF | TGTGCCAGCAGCTGGGGGAGAGGGGGTTTGCAAGGCTACACCTTC
TRBJ2-5 | - | TRBV7-2 | TRBD2 | CASSPQSGGGQETQYF | TGTGCCAGCAGCCCTCAGAGCGGGGGTGGTCAAGAGACCCAGTACTTC
TRBJ2-6 | few | TRBV3-1 | - | CASSQEGPIAGANVLTF | TGTGCCAGCAGCCAAGAGGGGCCTATCGCTGGGGCCAACGTCCTGACTTTC
TRBJ2-3 | - | TRBV14 | TRBD2 | CASSLDLAGATDTQYF | TGTGCCAGCAGCCTTGATCTAGCGGGGGCAACAGATACGCAGTATTTT
TRBJ2-7 | - | TRBV11-3 | - | CASSPRTLSSYEQYF | TGTGCCAGCAGCCCGAGGACCTTAAGCTCCTACGAGCAGTACTTC
TRBJ2-1 | - | TRBV6-2/TRBV6-3 | - | CASSYSTGEQFF | TGTGCCAGCAGTTATTCCACAGGTGAGCAGTTCTTC